This T cell receptor beta chain was observed in a study of CD8+CD57+ T cells in acquired aplastic anemia. Germline V gives CDR1 DFQATT, CDR2 SNEGSKA (reference sequence). The CDR3 totals 14 residues. With V trimmed by 1 base and J by 3 bases, 4 bases remained unmatched. About this clonotype: Its specificity is unknown.

Findings and caveats of the study: CD8+ Simpson's diversity in patients was not significantly different from that in controls.

CDR3 and TCR beta VDJ profiling relied on genomic DNA as the template. TCRdb independently ran MiXCR on the reads; one entry per CDR3 protein. The sample lists 150,000 to 200,000 distinct CDR3 sequences, 64% occurring once. This receptor was obtained from a human donor with severe aplastic anemia or a healthy control (not recorded which). What was sequenced was sorted CD4+, CD8+, or CD8+CD57+ T cells (not recorded which) from PBMCs. V is TRBV20-1 and J is TRBJ1-2; 8 nucleotides agree with TRBD1. The CDR3: CSARGGGQDYGYTF. Written as DNA, the CDR3 is TGCAGTGCTAGAGGGGGGGGACAGGACTATGGCTACACCTTC.